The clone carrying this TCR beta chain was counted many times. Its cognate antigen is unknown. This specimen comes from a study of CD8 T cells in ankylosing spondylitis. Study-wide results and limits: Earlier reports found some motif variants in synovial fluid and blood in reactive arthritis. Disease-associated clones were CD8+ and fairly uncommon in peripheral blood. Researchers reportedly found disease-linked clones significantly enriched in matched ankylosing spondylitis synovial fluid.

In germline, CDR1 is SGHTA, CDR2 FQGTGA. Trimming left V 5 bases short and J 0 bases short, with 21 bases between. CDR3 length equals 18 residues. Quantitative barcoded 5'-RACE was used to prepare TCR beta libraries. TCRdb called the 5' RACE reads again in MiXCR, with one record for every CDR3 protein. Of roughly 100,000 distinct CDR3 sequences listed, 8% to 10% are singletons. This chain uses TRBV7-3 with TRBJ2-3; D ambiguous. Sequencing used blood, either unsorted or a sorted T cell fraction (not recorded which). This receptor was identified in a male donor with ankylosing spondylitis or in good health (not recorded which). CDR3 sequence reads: CASSPGTGSWISTDTQYF. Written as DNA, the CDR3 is TGTGCCAGCAGCCCTGGCACTGGGTCCTGGATAAGCACAGATACGCAGTATTTT.